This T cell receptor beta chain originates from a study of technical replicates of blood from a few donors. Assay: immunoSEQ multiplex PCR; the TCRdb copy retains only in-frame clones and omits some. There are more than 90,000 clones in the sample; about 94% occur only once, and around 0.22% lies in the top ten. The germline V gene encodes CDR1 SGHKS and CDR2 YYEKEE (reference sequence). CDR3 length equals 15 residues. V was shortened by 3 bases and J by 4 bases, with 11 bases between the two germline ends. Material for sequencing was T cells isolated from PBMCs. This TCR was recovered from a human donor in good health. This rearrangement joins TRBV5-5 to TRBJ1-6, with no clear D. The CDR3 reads CASSSGLLYNSPLHF. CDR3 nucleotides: TGTGCCAGCAGCTCAGGACTGCTATATAATTCACCCCTCCACTTT.